This T cell receptor (beta chain) is drawn from a study of molecular identifiers for immune sequencing clone quantification. One entry per CDR3 protein, called by TCRdb with MiXCR from the PCR reads. The data contain more than 300,000 distinct CDR3 sequences, roughly a fifth of them singletons. Preparation of naive CD8 libraries involved about 17,000 to 1,100,000 sorted cells and 10%, 30% or 50% RNA. Sorting isolated naive CD8 T cells as CD8+CD4-CCR7+CD45RA+ events. There are many counts of this clonotype. The sequenced sample consisted of naive CD8+ T cells from blood, with Jurkat cell RNA spiked in. Noted subset: FACS-sorted CD8+CD4-CCR7+CD45RA+ naive T cells. This TCR came from a human donor in good health. Some libraries in this study had Jurkat cell RNA spiked in.

The CDR3 coding sequence is TGTGCCAGCAGCTTAGTAACCGGATACACAGATACGCAGTATTTT. Translated: CASSLVTGYTDTQYF. The V call is TRBV7-9, the J call TRBJ2-3; D remains unclear. CDR1 SEHNR and CDR2 FQNEAQ come from the germline V gene (reference sequence). The germline V and J ends were trimmed by 1 base and 2 bases, with 10 bases remaining between them. The CDR3 extends over 15 amino acids. Full variable domain (missing parts from reference TRBV7-9 and TRBJ2-3): DTGVSQNPRHKITKRGQNVTFRCDPISEHNRLYWYRQTLGQGPEFLTYFQNEAQLEKSRLLSDRFSAERPKGSFSTLEIQRTEQGDSAMYLCASSLVTGYTDTQYFGPGTRLTVL.